This T cell receptor (beta chain) was sequenced during a study of blood T cell repertoires in COVID-19. Study as a whole: The analysed material was cDNA or gDNA that came from T cells, B-cell-depleted T cells, or PBMCs.

A word on this clone: Other DNA variants within this sample encode the same CDR3.

CDR3 length: 15 residues. The germline V gene has CDR1 SGDLS and CDR2 YYNGEE. Trimming took 0 bases from V and 1 from J; bases not matched to a gene: 1. Methods used by the authors: Reference gene primers were amplified, and this amplification served to estimate nucleated cell counts. TCRdb keeps only in-frame clones here, not all; method: immunoSEQ multiplex PCR. The V and J calls and clone size were taken over from that table, and D and trimming were inferred from the DNA. The sample lists tens of thousands of clones; about 92% were seen once. Sequencing was done on a sample of peripheral blood. The clonotype originates from a woman aged 55-70 years with active COVID-19. The V gene is TRBV9, the J gene TRBJ2-1; 7 bases align to TRBD2. CDR3 protein: CASSVAGGSYNEQFF. The CDR3 coding sequence is TGTGCCAGCAGCGTAGCGGGAGGTTCCTACAATGAGCAGTTCTTC.